Presented here are 16 T cell receptor beta chains from one specimen sequenced in a study of cytomegalovirus exposure and HLA in healthy donors. The primer mix had 60 Vbeta and 13 Jbeta primers. Libraries were prepared by immunoSEQ multiplex PCR; TCRdb keeps only in-frame clonotypes and omits some of them. The profile covers around 140,000 clones, with 70% to 80% appearing a single time and about 2.2% taken by the ten largest. Material: PBMCs. The source of these receptors is a woman between 18 and 29 years old in good health and CMV-seropositive.

The chain uses TRBV30 and TRBJ2-6; possibly TRBD2 for D (6 bases). Between the trimmed V and J ends, which lost 0 bases and 0 bases, there was a span of 15 bases. CDR3 length equals 18 residues. The germline CDR1 and CDR2 sequences are GTSNPN and SVGIG (reference sequence). CDR3 sequence reads: CAWSVMARGSSGANVLTF. DNA of the CDR3: TGTGCCTGGAGTGTCATGGCCCGGGGGTCCTCTGGGGCCAACGTCCTGACTTTC.

This rearrangement joins TRBV7-9 to TRBJ1-6; the D is unclear. V lost 6 bases and J 9 bases, leaving 18 bases between the germline ends. The CDR3 has 15 residues. CDR1 SEHNR and CDR2 FQNEAQ come from the germline V gene (reference sequence). CDR3 nucleotide sequence: TGTGCCAGCAGATACGATCCGGGAGCGGGTTCACCCCTCCACTTT. This gives the protein CASRYDPGAGSPLHF.

The rearrangement joins TRBV6-5 to TRBJ2-5, with 9 bases lining up with TRBD2. The CDR3 contains 14 residues. Germline CDR1 reads MNHEY; CDR2 reads SVGAGI. V shed 2 bases and J 5 bases; nucleotides not matched to a gene: 3. Written as DNA, the CDR3 is TGTGCCAGCAGTTACGGACTAGCGACCGAGACCCAGTACTTC. Protein sequence: CASSYGLATETQYF.

The J gene is TRBJ2-7, the V gene TRBV6-1, with 7 positions matching TRBD2. The V segment lost 4 bases and the J segment 1 base; nucleotides outside the gene matches: 7. Germline lookup yields CDR1 MNHNS and CDR2 SASEGT. This CDR3 comprises 15 residues. CDR3 region: CASSGQPGGSYEQYF. Written as DNA, the CDR3 is TGTGCCAGCAGTGGACAACCGGGGGGTTCCTACGAGCAGTACTTC.

The chain employs TRBV6-1 and TRBJ2-7; TRBD1 matches at 10 bases. This CDR3 spans 14 amino acids. Germline lookup yields CDR1 MNHNS and CDR2 SASEGT. V gave up 6 bases and J gave up 0 bases; unmatched junction bases: 2. This chain's CDR3 is CASRDRGISYEQYF. The CDR3 DNA reads as TGTGCCAGCAGGGACAGGGGGATCTCCTACGAGCAGTACTTC.

CDR3 in DNA: TGTGCCAGCAGCTTGGCCTGGATACTAGTTACTAGCACAGATACGCAGTATTTT. This sequence encodes CASSLAWILVTSTDTQYF. The chain couples TRBV5-8 to TRBJ2-3; possible D gene TRBD2, 5 bases. CDR1 and CDR2 (germline): SGHTS, YDEGEE. The CDR3 sequence is 18 residues long. V lost 0 bases and J lost 0, with 17 bases in between.

In this sample, this clone turned up a few times. V gene TRBV4-3 combines with J gene TRBJ1-1; TRBD1 agrees at 7 bases. CDR3 length: 14 residues. J gave up 0 bases and V 4 bases, and 2 bases lay outside the gene matches. Germline loops: CDR1 LGHNA, CDR2 YSLEER. CDR3 bases: TGCGCCAGCAGCCTAGGGACAGTGAACACTGAAGCTTTCTTT. Its translation: CASSLGTVNTEAFF.

The chain uses TRBV6-6 and TRBJ1-1; TRBD1 matches 7 bases. The germline gives CDR1 MNHNY, CDR2 SVGAGI (reference sequence). Unmatched junction bases numbered 9, after V lost 3 bases and J lost 5 bases. This CDR3 region has 15 residues. The CDR3 reads CASSYQGGGNTEAFF. The DNA for the CDR3 is TGTGCCAGCAGTTATCAGGGGGGAGGAAATACTGAAGCTTTCTTT.

The chain is built from TRBV7-9 and TRBJ1-3; D is uncertain. Germline CDR1 SEHNR, CDR2 FQNEAQ (reference sequence). V was cut by 3 bases and J by 5 bases, with 11 bases left in between. The CDR3 contains 14 residues. The CDR3 DNA reads TGTGCCAGCAGCTTTGGAGGAGAAAGAAACACCATATATTTT. Its protein product is CASSFGGERNTIYF.

The rearrangement joins TRBV5-1 to TRBJ2-3; maybe TRBD2 (5 bases). Germline CDR1 reads SGHRS; CDR2 reads YFSETQ. This CDR3 comprises 15 residues. V lost 0 bases and J 6 bases, leaving 14 bases between the germline ends. CDR3 sequence reads: CASSLGWTESDTQYF. The DNA of the CDR3 is TGCGCCAGCAGCTTGGGTTGGACTGAGTCGGATACGCAGTATTTT. Full variable domain (missing parts from reference TRBV5-1 and TRBJ2-3): KAGVTQTPRYLIKTRGQQVTLSCSPISGHRSVSWYQQTPGQGLQFLFEYFSETQRNKGNFPGRFSGRQFSNSRSEMNVSTLELGDSALYLCASSLGWTESDTQYFGPGTRLTVL.

The genes are TRBV7-2 and TRBJ2-5; the D gene is possibly TRBD2 (5 bases). V was trimmed by 1 base and J by 1 base, leaving 7 bases between them. The CDR3 length is 14 residues. Germline V lookup: CDR1 SGHTA, CDR2 FQGNSA. The CDR3 loop reads CASSLGGAQETQYF. CDR3 bases: TGTGCCAGCAGCTTAGGGGGAGCCCAAGAGACCCAGTACTTC.

CDR3 in DNA: TGTGCCAGCAGTCCACGACAGAGTAGCAATCAGCCCCAGCATTTT. Its translation: CASSPRQSSNQPQHF. The chain employs TRBV6-5 and TRBJ1-5, with a possible D match to TRBD1 (5 bases). Between the trimmed V and J ends, which lost 5 bases and 0 bases, there was a span of 11 bases. Per germline, CDR1 MNHEY and CDR2 SVGAGI. The CDR3 has 15 residues.

The chain uses TRBV6-5 and TRBJ1-2; D is uncertain. The CDR3 sequence is 14 residues long. V was trimmed by 0 bases and J by 4 bases, leaving 9 bases between them. Germline lookup yields CDR1 MNHEY and CDR2 SVGAGI. CDR3 sequence reads: CASSYSLNSYGYTF. In nucleotides, the CDR3 is TGTGCCAGCAGTTACTCGCTAAACTCCTATGGCTACACCTTC.

The chain uses TRBV29-1 and TRBJ1-5; a weak D match, TRBD1 (5 bases). Germline assignment: CDR1 SQVTM and CDR2 ANQGSEA. The CDR3 spans 13 residues. Trimming took 7 bases from V and 6 from J, leaving 16 bases between them. The CDR3: CSASRDFGQPQHF. CDR3 nucleotide sequence: TGCAGCGCCTCCAGGGACTTCGGTCAGCCCCAGCATTTT.

J is TRBJ1-4 and V is TRBV6-5, with 7 bases aligning to TRBD1. The CDR3 covers 15 residues. CDR1 and CDR2 (germline): MNHEY, SVGAGI. Trimming removed 4 bases from V and 0 bases from J; junction bases left unmatched: 2. The CDR3 sequence: CASSSTGATNEKLFF. The CDR3 bases are TGTGCCAGCAGTTCTACAGGGGCAACTAATGAAAAACTGTTTTTT.

V and J are TRBV7-9 and TRBJ1-2; 10 bases are a match to TRBD1. Germline trimming cut 6 bases from V and 2 bases from J; bases unmatched to any gene: 15. Germline V gene lookup returns CDR1 SEHNR and CDR2 FQNEAQ (reference sequence). This CDR3 has 18 amino acids. As DNA, the CDR3 is TGTGCCAGCAGGTACCCTCTCCGGGACAGGGGAGCGAACTATGGCTACACCTTC. Encoded protein: CASRYPLRDRGANYGYTF.